Given below is one T cell receptor beta chain in context. The sample belongs to a study of blood T cell repertoires in COVID-19. Per the original methods: From reference gene primer amplification, estimates of nucleated cell counts were derived. Only in-frame clones appear in the TCRdb table, and some are missing; sequencing was by immunoSEQ multiplex PCR. V, J and clone size are taken as reported in that table, and D and trimming were inferred from the DNA itself. Here the sample spans 30,000 to 45,000 clones, over 75% being singletons. The V gene lost 0 bases and the J gene lost 8 bases, with 20 bases spanning the gap. Germline V gene lookup returns CDR1 SGDLS and CDR2 YYNGEE. This CDR3 is built from 16 residues.

This TCR was recovered from a man aged 55 to 69 with acute or convalescent COVID-19. The chain couples TRBV9 to TRBJ1-2; the D is unclear. Sequencing input: peripheral blood. As DNA, the CDR3 is TGTGCCAGCAGCGTAGATGCGATCCGGGGTCTAGGGGGCTACACCTTC. This codes for CASSVDAIRGLGGYTF. The full variable domain, its missing parts supplied by reference TRBV9 and TRBJ1-2, is DSGVTQTPKHLITATGQRVTLRCSPRSGDLSVYWYQQSLDQGLQFLIQYYNGEERAKGNILERFSAQQFPDLHSELNLSSLELGDSALYFCASSVDAIRGLGGYTFGSGTRLTVV.